Each of the 26 T cell receptor beta chains below was sequenced from the same sample in a study of T cell responses to AZD1222 COVID-19 vaccine (dated by TCRdb to the early 2020s). What the time point label conveys for this sample: about 28 days (+/-7) after the second vaccine dose. Libraries were prepared through the immunoSEQ multiplex PCR assay. TCRdb retrieved this table from immuneACCESS and kept in-frame rearrangements only. Not all clones are present; in checked studies, unresolved V genes account for under half, and no reason is known for the remainder. The sample table contains about 130,000 clones; only one count was recorded for approximately 92% of them. The ten largest account for around 3.5% of the sample. The specimen comprised peripheral blood, sampled 28 days after the second AZD1222 dose. These receptors were obtained from an adult who received the AZD1222 COVID-19 vaccine.

The chain employs TRBV28 and TRBJ1-4, with 7 bases fitting TRBD1. The CDR3 runs 14 residues. J gave up 7 bases and V 4 bases, and 6 bases lay outside the gene matches. Germline loops: CDR1 MDHEN, CDR2 SYDVKM. The CDR3 DNA follows: TGTGCCAGCAGTTCCCCAGGGGGGGTTGAAAAACTGTTTTTT. It codes for CASSSPGGVEKLFF. The whole variable domain, remainder taken from reference TRBV28 and TRBJ1-4, is DVKVTQSSRYLVKRTGEKVFLECVQDMDHENMFWYRQDPGLGLRLIYFSYDVKMKEKGDIPEGYSVSREKKERFSLILESASTNQTSMYLCASSSPGGVEKLFFGSGTQLSVL.

This sequence joins TRBV5-4 and TRBJ2-7, with D uncertain. Trimming removed 0 bases at V and 4 bases at J, with 11 bases between. Germline loops: CDR1 SGHNT, CDR2 YYREEE (reference sequence). This CDR3 has 14 amino acids. Here the CDR3 reads CASSLAPTSYEQYF. The CDR3 nucleotides are TGTGCCAGCAGCTTGGCCCCTACCTCGTACGAGCAGTACTTC.

DNA for the CDR3: TGTGCCAGCAGCATAGAAACGGCCACTGAAGCTTTCTTT. This codes for CASSIETATEAFF. This sequence joins TRBV5-5 and TRBJ1-1; D unresolved. Germline V gene sequence: CDR1 SGHKS, CDR2 YYEKEE (reference sequence). V lost 4 bases and J lost 4, with 11 bases in between. The CDR3 consists of 13 residues.

CDR3 residues: CASSHTSGTPYEQYF. The CDR3 coding sequence is TGTGCCAGCAGCCATACTAGCGGGACCCCCTACGAGCAGTACTTC. The genes are TRBV7-9 and TRBJ2-7; TRBD2 aligns across 10 bases. This CDR3 contains 15 residues. The trim removed 5 bases at V and 2 bases at J, leaving 6 bases unmatched. Germline V gives CDR1 SEHNR, CDR2 FQNEAQ (reference sequence).

The J gene is TRBJ2-2, the V gene TRBV15, with 9 bases that match TRBD2. The CDR3 covers 18 residues. V was pared by 1 base and J by 5 bases, with 11 bases of the junction left unmatched. The germline CDR1 and CDR2 sequences are LNHNV and YYDKDF (reference sequence). The DNA for the CDR3 is TGTGCCACCAGCAGAGGCACCCCGGGACTAGCCCCTACCGGGGAGCTGTTTTTT. It is translated as CATSRGTPGLAPTGELFF.

This chain uses TRBV27 with TRBJ1-5, with 10 bases that match TRBD1. Germline V CDR1 and CDR2: MNHEY, SMNVEV (reference sequence). The trim removed 5 bases at V and 1 base at J, leaving 8 bases unmatched. The CDR3 spans 17 residues. The CDR3: CASSPPDRGGSNQPQHF. The CDR3 region has the DNA TGTGCCAGCAGTCCTCCGGACAGGGGGGGGAGCAATCAGCCCCAGCATTTT.

V gene TRBV18 combines with J gene TRBJ1-2, with 8 bases fitting TRBD1. With 2 bases clipped from V and 5 bases from J, the junction kept 7 bases outside the gene matches. From germline, CDR1 is KGHSH and CDR2 LQKENI. CDR3 size: 15 residues. As DNA, the CDR3 is TGTGCCAGCTCACCAAGCCAGGGGGCCTTTTATGGCTACACCTTC. This gives the protein CASSPSQGAFYGYTF.

The rearrangement uses TRBV2 and TRBJ2-2; 9 nucleotides agree with TRBD2. This CDR3 region has 12 residues. Germline V gives CDR1 SNHLY, CDR2 FYNNEI. In nucleotides, the CDR3 is TGTGCTGGGCGGGAGGGCACCGGGGAGCTGTTTTTT. This translates into CAGREGTGELFF.

The chain carries TRBV7-2 and TRBJ2-3, with TRBD2 matching over 8 bases. The germline gives CDR1 SGHTA, CDR2 FQGNSA. The length of the CDR3 is 16 residues. J lost 1 base, V lost 2 bases, and 5 bases had no gene match. Written as DNA, the CDR3 is TGTGCCAGCAGCTTATGGGCGGGAGGCGGCACAGATACGCAGTATTTT. Translated: CASSLWAGGGTDTQYF. The whole variable domain, remainder taken from reference TRBV7-2 and TRBJ2-3, is GAGVSQSPSNKVTEKGKDVELRCDPISGHTALYWYRQSLGQGLEFLIYFQGNSAPDKSGLPSDRFSAERTGGSVSTLTIQRTQQEDSAVYLCASSLWAGGGTDTQYFGPGTRLTVL.

This clone was observed once. The V call is TRBV27, the J call TRBJ2-7, with TRBD2 matching 11 bases. This CDR3 region has 15 residues. J lost 7 bases, V lost 10 bases, and 15 bases had no gene match. CDR1 is MNHEY and CDR2 is SMNVEV in the germline V gene (reference sequence). Here the CDR3 DNA reads TGTGCCACCTCTGAGACTAGCGGGATGATTAGGGAGCAGTACTTC. Translation: CATSETSGMIREQYF.

The chain is built from TRBV7-9 and TRBJ1-1; D possibly corresponds to TRBD1 (5 bases). The CDR3 sequence is 17 residues long. Looked up from germline, CDR1 is SEHNR and CDR2 is FQNEAQ (reference sequence). Trimming cost V 4 bases and J 1 base, with 19 bases left between them. The CDR3 is CASSYRAGTAKNTEAFF. CDR3 DNA sequence: TGTGCCAGCAGCTATCGCGCCGGGACGGCCAAGAACACTGAAGCTTTCTTT.

The chain combines TRBV18 with TRBJ1-4; D is uncertain. Germline loops: CDR1 KGHSH, CDR2 LQKENI. The germline V and J ends were trimmed by 3 bases and 8 bases, with 16 bases remaining between them. The CDR3 is 15 amino acids. CDR3 coding DNA: TGTGCCAGCTCACCCGCGGGTGCGGCAGAAGAAAAACTGTTTTTT. Residues: CASSPAGAAEEKLFF.

The chain recombines TRBV27 with TRBJ2-1; D is perhaps TRBD2 (6 bases). Per germline, CDR1 MNHEY and CDR2 SMNVEV (reference sequence). This CDR3 region has 13 residues. The V and J ends lost 4 bases and 8 bases respectively, with 12 bases between them. CDR3 in DNA: TGTGCCAGCAGTTCATCACTAGCTCATGAGCAGTTCTTC. As protein: CASSSSLAHEQFF.

The chain couples TRBV5-5 to TRBJ1-6, with 9 bases matching TRBD1. The CDR3 loop spans 15 amino acids. Germline V gene sequence: CDR1 SGHKS, CDR2 YYEKEE (reference sequence). Germline trimming cut 5 bases from V and 9 bases from J; bases unmatched to any gene: 9. This chain's CDR3 is CASRPPGQGFSPLHF. CDR3 DNA sequence: TGTGCCAGCAGACCACCGGGACAGGGTTTTTCACCCCTCCACTTT.

The chain employs TRBV6-1 and TRBJ2-6; D unclear. Looked up from germline, CDR1 is MNHNS and CDR2 is SASEGT. CDR3 size: 16 residues. The V gene lost 2 bases and the J gene lost 0 bases, with 8 bases spanning the gap. The CDR3 loop reads CASSEYGGSGANVLTF. The CDR3 DNA reads TGTGCCAGCAGTGAATACGGCGGCTCTGGGGCCAACGTCCTGACTTTC.

This chain connects TRBV5-1 to TRBJ1-5, with 8 nucleotides matching TRBD1. The CDR3 loop spans 15 amino acids. The junction had 10 bases not matched to a gene; V was cut back by 4 bases and J by 7 bases. The germline V gene has CDR1 SGHRS and CDR2 YFSETQ. The DNA for the CDR3 is TGCGCCAGCAGCCCTGGGGGACAGGCAACCCAGCCCCAGCATTTT. Translation: CASSPGGQATQPQHF.

The chain combines TRBV2 with TRBJ2-1; possible D gene TRBD1, 5 bases. Deletions cut 2 bases from V and 6 bases from J, with 14 bases between. The CDR3 is 15 residues long. The germline V gene encodes CDR1 SNHLY and CDR2 FYNNEI. The CDR3 loop is CASSELGPESNEQFF. The CDR3 region has the DNA TGTGCCAGCAGTGAACTGGGGCCAGAGTCCAATGAGCAGTTCTTC.

The chain carries TRBV19 and TRBJ2-1; D may match TRBD1 or TRBD2 (5 bases each). With 1 base removed from V and 4 bases from J, the gap between germline ends came to 11 bases. Germline lookup yields CDR1 LNHDA and CDR2 SQIVND (reference sequence). The CDR3 sequence is 15 residues long. The CDR3 protein is CASSIGGTPYNEQFF. The CDR3 DNA sequence: TGTGCCAGTAGTATAGGGGGGACGCCGTACAATGAGCAGTTCTTC.

This chain uses TRBV6-2 or TRBV6-3 with TRBJ2-1; TRBD1 aligns across 10 bases. The CDR3 contains 15 residues. V shed 2 bases, J shed 6 bases, and the junction held 4 bases outside the gene matches. CDR1 is MNHEY, CDR2 SVGEGT, per germline. Here the CDR3 reads CASSYTGTGVNEQFF. The CDR3 DNA reads as TGTGCCAGCAGTTACACCGGGACAGGGGTCAATGAGCAGTTCTTC.

The chain employs TRBV20-1 and TRBJ2-5; TRBD1 aligns across 10 bases. Trimming at V came to 3 bases and at J to 4 bases, leaving 8 bases not matched to a gene. The germline gives CDR1 DFQATT, CDR2 SNEGSKA (reference sequence). The CDR3 totals 15 residues. CDR3 residues: CSASAPGQGRETQYF. CDR3 nucleotide sequence: TGCAGTGCTAGTGCTCCGGGACAGGGGAGAGAGACCCAGTACTTC.

This clone has only a few counts. This chain joins TRBV7-9 and TRBJ1-6; D not resolved. The CDR3 extends over 14 amino acids. Trimming cost V 4 bases and J 9 bases, with 13 bases left between them. Germline CDR1 is SEHNR and CDR2 is FQNEAQ (reference sequence). CDR3 nucleotide sequence: TGTGCCAGCAGCTCTCGAGACATGGGTTCACCCCTCCACTTT. Encoded protein: CASSSRDMGSPLHF. Drawing the rest from reference TRBV7-9 and TRBJ1-6, the complete variable domain is DTGVSQNPRHKITKRGQNVTFRCDPISEHNRLYWYRQTLGQGPEFLTYFQNEAQLEKSRLLSDRFSAERPKGSFSTLEIQRTEQGDSAMYLCASSSRDMGSPLHFGNGTRLTVT.

The CDR3: CAWSVGSLNTEAFF. CDR3 nucleotides: TGTGCCTGGAGTGTAGGCAGCCTGAACACTGAAGCTTTCTTT. The chain uses TRBV30 and TRBJ1-1; D call uncertain. Germline V gene lookup returns CDR1 GTSNPN and CDR2 SVGIG (reference sequence). V lost 0 bases and J 0 bases, leaving 8 bases between the germline ends. CDR3 length: 14 residues.

CDR3 amino acids: CASSLRGGTEAFF. CDR3 in DNA: TGTGCCAGTAGTTTGAGGGGGGGAACTGAAGCTTTCTTT. The chain recombines TRBV19 with TRBJ1-1, with a possible D match to TRBD1 (6 bases). The length of the CDR3 is 13 residues. Trimming removed 5 bases from V and 5 bases from J, with 12 bases in between. Germline V gene sequence: CDR1 LNHDA, CDR2 SQIVND (reference sequence).

V and J are TRBV12-3 or TRBV12-4 and TRBJ2-3, with TRBD1 as a possible D gene (6 bases). The ends were cut back, 6 bases at V and 4 bases at J, with 8 bases in the middle. The CDR3 covers 12 residues. This CDR3 is CASSPGADTQYF. The CDR3 DNA is TGTGCCAGCAGCCCAGGGGCAGATACGCAGTATTTT.

The DNA for the CDR3 is TGTGCCAGTAGTCCCCGAACGACAGGGGATAGCAATCAGCCCCAGCATTTT. It codes for CASSPRTTGDSNQPQHF. The gene calls are TRBV19 and TRBJ1-5; 8 bases are a match to TRBD1. From germline, CDR1 is LNHDA and CDR2 SQIVND (reference sequence). The CDR3 extends over 17 amino acids. J lost 0 bases, V lost 5 bases, and 9 bases had no gene match.

The gene calls are TRBV5-4 and TRBJ2-2; 7 bases map to TRBD1. There are 12 residues in the CDR3. The germline V gene encodes CDR1 SGHNT and CDR2 YYREEE (reference sequence). The trim removed 4 bases at V and 10 bases at J, leaving 4 bases unmatched. CDR3 in amino acids: CASSGEGAELFF. The CDR3 coding sequence is TGTGCCAGCAGCGGTGAGGGGGCGGAGCTGTTTTTT.